This TCR beta chain was identified during a study of post-analysis software for immune sequencing data. Concerning this clonotype itself: Its antigen is unidentified.

Study-wide results and limits: Five TRBV segments were significantly more frequent in patients than in controls. TRBV5-6, TRBV5-1 and TRBV20-1 were among these segments. Clustering by F measure revealed strong co-clustering among samples prepared together in one batch.

V shed 1 base, J shed 2 bases, and the junction held 3 bases outside the gene matches. The germline CDR1 and CDR2 sequences are SGHVS and FNYEAQ. This CDR3 spans 16 amino acids. Built from TCR beta cDNA, the libraries had unique molecular identifiers in them. A population of about 1 to 11 million T cells gave rise to roughly 0.5 million cDNA molecules. Each CDR3 protein is one row after TCRdb ran MiXCR on the PCR reads. Seen here are approximately 730,000 distinct CDR3 sequences, about 45% observed once, and the top ten hold roughly 4.9%. The material sequenced was blood. The sequence derives from a girl under 18 with multiple sclerosis. This chain connects TRBV7-6 to TRBJ2-3; TRBD2 aligns across 10 bases. CDR3 amino acids: CASSLVTSGTTDTQYF. CDR3 nucleotide sequence: TGTGCCAGCAGCTTAGTTACTAGCGGGACCACAGATACGCAGTATTTT.